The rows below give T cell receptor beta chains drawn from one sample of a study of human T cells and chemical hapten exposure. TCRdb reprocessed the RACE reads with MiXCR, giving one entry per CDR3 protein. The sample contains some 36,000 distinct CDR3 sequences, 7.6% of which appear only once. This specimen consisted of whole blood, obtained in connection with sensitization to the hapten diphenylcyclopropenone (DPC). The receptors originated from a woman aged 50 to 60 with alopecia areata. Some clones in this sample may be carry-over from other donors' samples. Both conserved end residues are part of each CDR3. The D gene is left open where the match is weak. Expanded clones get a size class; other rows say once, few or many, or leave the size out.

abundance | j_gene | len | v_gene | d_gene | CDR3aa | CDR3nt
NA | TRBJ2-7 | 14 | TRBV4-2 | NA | CASSPLGISNEQYF | TGTGCCAGCAGCCCACTAGGGATTTCTAACGAGCAGTACTTC
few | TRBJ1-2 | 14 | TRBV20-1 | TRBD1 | CSLLGQGINRGYTF | TGCAGTCTCCTCGGACAGGGAATTAATCGTGGCTACACCTTC
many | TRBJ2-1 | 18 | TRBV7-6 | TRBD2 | CASSPRTSGINSYNEQFF | TGTGCCAGCAGCCCTAGGACTAGCGGGATAAACTCCTACAATGAGCAGTTCTTC
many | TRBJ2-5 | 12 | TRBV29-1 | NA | CSVDSVRRAQYF | TGCAGCGTTGATAGCGTGCGGAGGGCCCAGTACTTC
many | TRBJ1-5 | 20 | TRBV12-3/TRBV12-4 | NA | CASSPRGPGGGEYSNQPQHF | TGTGCCAGCAGCCCCAGGGGCCCGGGTGGAGGCGAGTATAGCAATCAGCCCCAGCATTTT
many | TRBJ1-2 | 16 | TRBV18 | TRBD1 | CASSPMGQASNYGYTF | TGTGCCAGCTCACCAATGGGACAGGCCTCTAACTATGGCTACACCTTC
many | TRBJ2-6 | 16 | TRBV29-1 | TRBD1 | CSAGPGQGSGANVLTF | TGCAGCGCCGGACCGGGACAGGGTTCTGGGGCCAACGTCCTGACTTTC
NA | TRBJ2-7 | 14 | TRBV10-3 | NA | CAISEQSLAYEQYF | TGTGCCATCAGTGAACAGAGCCTCGCCTACGAGCAGTACTTC
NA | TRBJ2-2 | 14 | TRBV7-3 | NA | CASSLYLGSGELFF | TGTGCCAGCAGCTTATATCTGGGATCCGGGGAGCTGTTTTTT
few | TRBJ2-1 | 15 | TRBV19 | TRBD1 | CASSSDRGPNNEQFF | TGTGCCAGTAGTTCAGACAGGGGGCCGAACAATGAGCAGTTCTTC
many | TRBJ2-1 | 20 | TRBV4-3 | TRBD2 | CASSQDFPGLAGFSYNEQFF | TGCGCCAGCAGCCAAGATTTCCCTGGACTAGCGGGGTTCTCCTACAATGAGCAGTTCTTC
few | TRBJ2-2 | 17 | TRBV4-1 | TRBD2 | CASGWREGRGDTGELFF | TGCGCCAGCGGATGGCGGGAGGGCCGGGGAGACACCGGGGAGCTGTTTTTT
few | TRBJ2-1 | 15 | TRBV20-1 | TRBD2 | CSAVAGEYGYDEQFF | TGCAGTGCCGTAGCGGGAGAGTATGGGTACGATGAGCAGTTCTTC
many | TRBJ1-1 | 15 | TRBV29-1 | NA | CSVSRTKGPNTEAFF | TGCAGCGTTTCGCGGACGAAAGGCCCGAACACTGAAGCTTTCTTT
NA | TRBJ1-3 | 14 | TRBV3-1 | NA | CASSQDEKFGTIYF | TGTGCCAGCAGCCAAGATGAGAAATTCGGCACCATATATTTT
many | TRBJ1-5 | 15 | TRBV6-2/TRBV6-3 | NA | CASSRDGGRDQPQHF | TGTGCCAGCAGTCGCGACGGGGGCCGGGATCAGCCCCAGCATTTT
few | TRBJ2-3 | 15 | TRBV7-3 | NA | CASSFPGPPGDTQYF | TGTGCCAGCAGCTTTCCTGGGCCCCCCGGAGATACGCAGTATTTT